These 20 T cell receptor beta chains were sequenced from one sample in a study of neurological immune-mediated disorders. Regarding time point: technical triplicate 1. Each CDR3 protein is one row after TCRdb ran MiXCR on the 5' RACE reads. This repertoire shows roughly 38,000 distinct CDR3 sequences, more than 9.5% found once; its top ten account for roughly 4%. Sequences were obtained from PBMCs. Receptors were obtained from a man aged 55 to 69 with HTLV-1-associated myelopathy (HAM/TSP).

There are many counts of this clonotype. CDR3 sequence reads: CASSQGGTNDLYNEQFF. CDR3 sequence (DNA): TGTGCCAGCAGCCAAGGAGGGACGAACGATTTGTACAATGAGCAGTTCTTC. The chain employs TRBV14 and TRBJ2-1; D may match TRBD1 or TRBD2 (5 bases each). The CDR3 consists of 17 residues. The germline CDR1 and CDR2 sequences are SGHDN and FVKESK. Trimming shortened V by 1 base and J by 4 bases, and 17 bases separated the two germline ends.

With respect to this clonotype: The CDR3 carries no conserved terminal phenylalanine or tryptophan, so it likely arises from a read error. The chain has TRBV6-1 and TRBJ2-5, with 8 bases matching TRBD1. This CDR3 is 14 amino acids long. The ends lost 5 bases at V and 2 bases at J; junction bases unmatched: 4. Germline V lookup: CDR1 MNHNS, CDR2 SASEGT. The CDR3 coding sequence is TGTGCCAGCAGTACGAGACAGGGGCAAGAGACCCAGTACTCC. Translating it yields CASSTRQGQETQYS.

This clonotype was seen ten or more times. The rearrangement uses TRBV5-5 and TRBJ2-1, with 8 bases that match TRBD1. CDR1 is SGHKS, CDR2 YYEKEE, per germline (reference sequence). V was clipped by 0 bases and J by 0 bases; unmatched bases: 2. There are 16 residues in the CDR3. In DNA form, the CDR3 reads TGTGCCAGCAGCTTGGTCGGGACAGGCTCCTACAATGAGCAGTTCTTC. It encodes CASSLVGTGSYNEQFF. Variable domain in full (rest from reference TRBV5-5 and TRBJ2-1): DAGVTQSPTHLIKTRGQQVTLRCSPISGHKSVSWYQQVLGQGPQFIFQYYEKEERGRGNFPDRFSARQFPNYSSELNVNALLLGDSALYLCASSLVGTGSYNEQFFGPGTRLTVL.

This clonotype has a count of ten or more. The gene calls are TRBV10-3 and TRBJ2-5; 8 nucleotides align to TRBD1. The CDR3 sequence is 18 residues long. Trimming took 6 bases from V and 1 from J; bases not matched to a gene: 16. Per germline, CDR1 ENHRY and CDR2 SYGVKD. This CDR3 is CAISNVLGTGVSQETQYF. CDR3 nucleotide sequence: TGTGCCATCAGCAACGTCCTCGGGACAGGAGTCTCCCAAGAGACCCAGTACTTC.

There are many counts of this clonotype. The CDR3 protein is CASSAGTSGIQSDTQYF. As DNA, the CDR3 is TGCGCCAGCAGCGCAGGGACTAGCGGGATACAGTCAGATACGCAGTATTTT. This chain connects TRBV5-1 to TRBJ2-3; 13 bases are a match to TRBD2. With V trimmed by 4 bases and J by 4 bases, 9 bases remained unmatched. This CDR3 contains 17 residues. Germline V gene lookup returns CDR1 SGHRS and CDR2 YFSETQ. Based on the CDR3 plus reference TRBV5-1 and TRBJ2-3, the full variable domain is KAGVTQTPRYLIKTRGQQVTLSCSPISGHRSVSWYQQTPGQGLQFLFEYFSETQRNKGNFPGRFSGRQFSNSRSEMNVSTLELGDSALYLCASSAGTSGIQSDTQYFGPGTRLTVL.

Only a few counts were recorded for this clonotype. The gene calls are TRBV29-1 and TRBJ2-3; TRBD2 aligns across 7 bases. CDR1 and CDR2 from the germline V gene are SQVTM and ANQGSEA. Germline trimming cut 4 bases from V and 4 bases from J; bases unmatched to any gene: 8. The CDR3 runs 14 residues. CDR3 protein: CSVGAGARPDTQYF. Written as DNA, the CDR3 is TGCAGCGTTGGCGCGGGAGCCCGGCCAGATACGCAGTATTTT.

This clonotype has ten or more counts. The chain uses TRBV20-1 and TRBJ1-3; D unresolved. The CDR3 sequence is 15 residues long. V dropped 2 bases and J dropped 0 bases, with 11 bases sitting between them. CDR1 is DFQATT, CDR2 SNEGSKA, per germline (reference sequence). The CDR3 is CSARRGRSSGNTIYF. CDR3 DNA sequence: TGCAGTGCTAGACGGGGAAGGAGCTCTGGAAACACCATATATTTT.

This clonotype has at least ten counts. The CDR3 is CASSLSGGGTEAFF. DNA for the CDR3: TGTGCCAGCAGCCTGAGCGGGGGCGGCACTGAAGCTTTCTTT. J is TRBJ1-1 and V is TRBV5-5; tentatively, D is TRBD1 (6 bases). The CDR3 totals 14 residues. Germline CDR1 and CDR2: SGHKS and YYEKEE (reference sequence). The V and J ends lost 4 bases and 4 bases respectively, with 14 bases between them.

This clonotype was counted ten times or more. V is TRBV5-1 and J is TRBJ2-1; TRBD1 aligns across 8 bases. This CDR3 has 15 amino acids. Germline CDR1 is SGHRS and CDR2 is YFSETQ. J was trimmed by 7 bases and V by 4 bases; bases with no gene match: 10. CDR3 sequence (DNA): TGCGCCAGCAGCCCGATAGGGACAGGCTCTAATGAGCAGTTCTTC. It translates to CASSPIGTGSNEQFF.

This clonotype was recorded at least ten times. The rearrangement uses TRBV20-1 and TRBJ2-5; 16 nucleotides line up with TRBD2. Trimming cost V 3 bases and J 5 bases; bases outside gene matches: 9. The CDR3 extends over 17 amino acids. Germline V gene data show CDR1 as DFQATT and CDR2 as SNEGSKA (reference sequence). The chain's CDR3 is CSARGPSGLAGGETQYF. CDR3 nucleotides: TGCAGTGCTAGGGGACCGTCGGGACTAGCGGGAGGGGAGACCCAGTACTTC.

In this sample, this clonotype turned up many times. The chain has TRBV20-1 and TRBJ1-2; tentative D call: TRBD1 (5 bases). The CDR3 is made up of 13 amino acids. Trimming took 0 bases from V and 13 from J, leaving 18 bases between them. The germline CDR1 and CDR2 sequences are DFQATT and SNEGSKA (reference sequence). CDR3 sequence (DNA): TGCAGTGCTAGAGAAGGGACCGTTCTAAGCGTCACCTTC. It codes for CSAREGTVLSVTF.

This clonotype was observed many times. The chain links TRBV29-1 to TRBJ2-2; TRBD1 might be the D (5 bases). The CDR3 sequence is 13 residues long. Germline V gene data show CDR1 as SQVTM and CDR2 as ANQGSEA. V dropped 6 bases and J dropped 3 bases, with 11 bases sitting between them. CDR3 region: CSVDSGYTGELFF. The CDR3 nucleotides are TGCAGCGTAGACTCAGGGTACACCGGGGAGCTGTTTTTT.

This chain connects TRBV7-9 to TRBJ2-7; D may be TRBD1 (5 bases). The V gene's germline CDR1 is SEHNR and CDR2 FQNEAQ (reference sequence). The CDR3 spans 12 residues. Trimming stripped 4 bases from V and 6 bases from J, with 10 bases between. Here the CDR3 DNA reads TGTGCCAGCAGCTCTGAAGGGGCCGAGCAGTACTTC. Its translation: CASSSEGAEQYF. The variable domain in full, with the rest retrieved from reference TRBV7-9 and TRBJ2-7, is DTGVSQNPRHKITKRGQNVTFRCDPISEHNRLYWYRQTLGQGPEFLTYFQNEAQLEKSRLLSDRFSAERPKGSFSTLEIQRTEQGDSAMYLCASSSEGAEQYFGPGTRLTVT.

This clonotype was seen repeatedly, ten times or more. The chain is built from TRBV29-1 and TRBJ2-2, with 9 bases that match TRBD1. This CDR3 comprises 15 residues. Germline V gene sequence: CDR1 SQVTM, CDR2 ANQGSEA. After removal of 2 bases from V and 8 bases from J, the junction contained 9 bases not matched to a gene. CDR3 protein: CSVELSDRGGGELFF. The DNA of the CDR3 is TGCAGCGTTGAACTATCGGACAGGGGTGGAGGGGAGCTGTTTTTT.

In this sample, this clonotype turned up many times. The J gene is TRBJ2-7, the V gene TRBV6-1, with 7 bases matching TRBD1. This CDR3 has 14 amino acids. Per germline, CDR1 MNHNS and CDR2 SASEGT. The V segment lost 7 bases and the J segment 1 base; nucleotides outside the gene matches: 7. The CDR3 region has the DNA TGTGCCAGCAACGACAGGGCCTTTTCCTACGAGCAGTACTTC. Translated: CASNDRAFSYEQYF.

The table lists this clonotype with a few counts. The rearrangement links TRBV12-3 or TRBV12-4 to TRBJ1-6; D might be TRBD1 (6 bases). The V end was cut by 6 bases, the J end by 10 bases, with 19 bases between. The CDR3 extends over 15 amino acids. CDR3 nucleotide sequence: TGTGCCAGCAGCCCTAACACAGGGTTTAGATCACCCCTCCACTTT. Its translation: CASSPNTGFRSPLHF.

The sample holds many counts of this clonotype. This chain uses TRBV5-5 with TRBJ2-3; D remains ambiguous. From germline, CDR1 is SGHKS and CDR2 YYEKEE (reference sequence). Trimming took 6 bases from V and 0 from J, leaving 8 bases between them. The CDR3 is made up of 13 amino acids. The CDR3 bases are TGTGCCAGCACCCTTGGGAGCACAGATACGCAGTATTTT. Translating it yields CASTLGSTDTQYF.

This clonotype was seen at least ten times. The chain couples TRBV20-1 to TRBJ2-1, with D unclear. The CDR3 extends over 15 amino acids. V shed 2 bases and J shed 4 bases, with 15 bases lying between them. Germline V lookup: CDR1 DFQATT, CDR2 SNEGSKA (reference sequence). CDR3 bases: TGCAGTGCTAGACCCACACTGGCCCAATACAATGAGCAGTTCTTC. Protein sequence: CSARPTLAQYNEQFF.

This clonotype was observed at least ten times. The genes are TRBV3-1 and TRBJ2-7; 10 positions agree with TRBD1. Germline V gene lookup returns CDR1 LGHDT and CDR2 YNNKEL (reference sequence). J was trimmed by 6 bases and V by 4 bases; bases with no gene match: 6. The CDR3 has 14 amino acids. The CDR3 protein is CASSPGQGSFEQYF. The CDR3 nucleotides read TGTGCCAGCAGCCCGGGACAGGGGAGTTTCGAGCAGTACTTC.

This clonotype showed up many times. CDR3 bases: TGTGCCAGCAGTCGGACTTTTCGCTCCTACGAGCAGTACTTC. It is translated as CASSRTFRSYEQYF. The genes are TRBV12-3 or TRBV12-4 and TRBJ2-7; a possible D gene is TRBD2 (5 bases). V was pared by 5 bases and J by 0 bases, with 11 bases between. The CDR3 totals 14 residues.